This TCR beta chain emerged from a study of CD8+ T cells in alopecia areata. Extracted RNA was reverse transcribed into cDNA, the sequencing template. This table comes from immunoSEQ multiplex PCR, and its TCRdb copy is limited to in-frame clones, with some not included. The data contain some 180,000 clones, around three fifths of them singletons. The sorting of PBMCs gave CD4+ and CD8+ T cells. Whole-study findings and limits: Normal skin contains resident alphabeta T cells, and these are also sequenced in scalp samples. Researchers reported that TCR sharing among patients proved less clear than in mice, possibly HLA-linked. Higher clonality than in normal scalp was seen in lesional scalp, especially alopecia totalis/universalis.

In its sample, this clone was seen a few times. Its antigen is currently unknown. The CDR3 spans 16 residues. CDR1 and CDR2 from the germline V gene are SGHTA and FQGNSA. Losses at the gene ends were 5 bases for V and 1 base for J; bases not matched to a gene: 9. The receptor was derived from a human donor in good health. Sequenced input: CD8+ T cells sorted from blood. This chain connects TRBV7-2 to TRBJ2-3, with TRBD1 matching 7 bases. In nucleotides, the CDR3 is TGTGCCAGCAGCGATCCCGGAACAGGGGGCACAGATACGCAGTATTTT. Translation: CASSDPGTGGTDTQYF. The variable domain in full, with the rest retrieved from reference TRBV7-2 and TRBJ2-3, is GAGVSQSPSNKVTEKGKDVELRCDPISGHTALYWYRQSLGQGLEFLIYFQGNSAPDKSGLPSDRFSAERTGGSVSTLTIQRTQQEDSAVYLCASSDPGTGGTDTQYFGPGTRLTVL.